One and the same sample provided the 5 T cell receptor beta chains below, sequenced in a study of CD8 T cells in ankylosing spondylitis. TCRdb itself ran the 5' RACE reads through MiXCR, one entry per CDR3 protein. Of 15,000 or so distinct CDR3 sequences listed, roughly 8% are singletons. The sequenced sample was blood. The receptors were sampled from a male donor with ankylosing spondylitis or in good health (not recorded which).

This clonotype was seen ten or more times. The rearrangement joins TRBV20-1 to TRBJ2-5; the D gene could be TRBD1 or TRBD2 (5 bases each). V was trimmed by 3 bases and J by 2 bases, leaving 10 bases between them. CDR3 size: 13 residues. Looked up from germline, CDR1 is DFQATT and CDR2 is SNEGSKA (reference sequence). Written as DNA, the CDR3 is TGCAGTGCTAGCGGGGCTACTCAAGAGACCCAGTACTTC. Translated, it gives CSASGATQETQYF.

This clonotype was observed a handful of times. This rearrangement joins TRBV20-1 to TRBJ1-1, with a tentative D call TRBD1 (5 bases). The germline V gene encodes CDR1 DFQATT and CDR2 SNEGSKA (reference sequence). The V end was cut by 0 bases, the J end by 6 bases, with 17 bases between. This CDR3 has 15 amino acids. For the CDR3, the DNA is TGCAGTGCTAGAGATCCCCCCCAGGGAGGGGCTGAAGCTTTCTTT. It specifies CSARDPPQGGAEAFF.

The chain couples TRBV14 to TRBJ1-2; D unresolved. Per germline, CDR1 SGHDN and CDR2 FVKESK. There are 13 residues in the CDR3. V was trimmed by 0 bases and J by 4 bases, leaving 6 bases between them. Written as DNA, the CDR3 is TGTGCCAGCAGCCAAGAGGGGTCCTATGGCTACACCTTC. It encodes CASSQEGSYGYTF. Full variable domain (rest looked up from reference TRBV14 and TRBJ1-2): EAGVTQFPSHSVIEKGQTVTLRCDPISGHDNLYWYRRVMGKEIKFLLHFVKESKQDESGMPNNRFLAERTGGTYSTLKVQPAELEDSGVYFCASSQEGSYGYTFGSGTRLTVV.

This clonotype was seen only a few times. The chain recombines TRBV6-6 with TRBJ2-1, with 10 bases fitting TRBD2. The germline gives CDR1 MNHNY, CDR2 SVGAGI (reference sequence). The V gene end was trimmed by 6 bases and the J gene end by 5 bases; junction bases not matched to a gene: 7. The CDR3 covers 15 residues. The CDR3 DNA reads as TGTGCCAGCAGCCGCCGAGCGGGGGGGAACAATGAGCAGTTCTTC. Translated, it gives CASSRRAGGNNEQFF.

This clonotype was seen ten or more times. V gene TRBV6-1 combines with J gene TRBJ2-2; D is unresolved. The ends were cut back, 4 bases at V and 0 bases at J, with 15 bases in the middle. Germline V gives CDR1 MNHNS, CDR2 SASEGT. The CDR3 has 17 residues. The CDR3 loop is CASSVLGFHTNTGELFF. CDR3 coding DNA: TGTGCCAGCAGTGTTTTAGGGTTCCATACGAACACCGGGGAGCTGTTTTTT.